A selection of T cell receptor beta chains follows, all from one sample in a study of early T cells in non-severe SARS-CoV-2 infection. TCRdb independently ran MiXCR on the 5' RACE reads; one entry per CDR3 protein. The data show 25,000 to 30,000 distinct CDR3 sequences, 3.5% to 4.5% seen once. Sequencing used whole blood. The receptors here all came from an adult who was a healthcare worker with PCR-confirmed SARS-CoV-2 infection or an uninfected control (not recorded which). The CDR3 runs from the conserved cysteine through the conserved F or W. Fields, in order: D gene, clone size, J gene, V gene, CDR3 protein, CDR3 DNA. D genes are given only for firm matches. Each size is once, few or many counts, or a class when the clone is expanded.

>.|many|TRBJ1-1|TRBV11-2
CASSSGLFTSYTEAFF
TGTGCCAGCAGCTCAGGCCTTTTTACTTCGTACACTGAAGCTTTCTTT
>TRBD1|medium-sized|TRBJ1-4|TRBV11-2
CASSWRTGEEKLFF
TGTGCCAGCAGCTGGAGGACAGGGGAGGAAAAACTGTTTTTT
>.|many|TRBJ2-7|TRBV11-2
CASSLGSAGDPYEQYF
TGTGCCAGCAGCTTAGGGAGTGCCGGGGACCCTTACGAGCAGTACTTC
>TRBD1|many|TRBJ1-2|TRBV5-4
CASSPVGTGAANYGYTF
TGTGCCAGCAGCCCAGTCGGGACAGGGGCCGCCAACTATGGCTACACCTTC
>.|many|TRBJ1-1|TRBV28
CASSLRGLTTEAFF
TGTGCCAGCAGTTTACGGGGGCTAACCACTGAAGCTTTCTTT
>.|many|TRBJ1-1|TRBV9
CASSEPQGGAFF
TGTGCCAGCAGCGAACCGCAGGGCGGAGCTTTCTTT
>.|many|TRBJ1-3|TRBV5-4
CASSLRGGNTIYF
TGTGCCAGCAGCTTGAGGGGCGGAAACACCATATATTTT
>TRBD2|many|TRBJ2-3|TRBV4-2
CASSQDWTSGTDTQYF
TGTGCCAGCAGCCAAGATTGGACTAGCGGCACAGATACGCAGTATTTT
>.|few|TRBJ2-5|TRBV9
CASSVLMFLQETQYF
TGTGCCAGCAGCGTACTGATGTTCTTACAAGAGACCCAGTACTTC
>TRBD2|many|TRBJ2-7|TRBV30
CACSLAGGHEQYF
TGTGCCTGCTCACTAGCGGGAGGGCACGAGCAGTACTTC
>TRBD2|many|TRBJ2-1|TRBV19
CASSRPSGGKPNEQFF
TGTGCCAGTAGTAGACCTAGCGGGGGGAAACCCAATGAGCAGTTCTTC
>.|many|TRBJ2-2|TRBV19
CASNPGGAGELFF
TGTGCCAGTAATCCTGGGGGAGCCGGGGAGCTGTTTTTT
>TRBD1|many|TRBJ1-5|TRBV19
CATSGTGGLQPQHF
TGTGCCACGTCCGGGACAGGGGGCCTCCAGCCCCAGCATTTT
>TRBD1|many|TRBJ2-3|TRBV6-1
CASSEEDRGSTDTQYF
TGTGCCAGCAGTGAAGAAGACAGGGGGAGCACAGATACGCAGTATTTT
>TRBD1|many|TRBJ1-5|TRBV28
CASIPYETGYSNQPQHF
TGTGCCAGCATCCCCTACGAGACAGGGTATAGCAATCAGCCCCAGCATTTT
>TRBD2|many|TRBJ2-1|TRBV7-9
CASSTGTSGGPTYNEQFF
TGTGCCAGCAGCACCGGGACTAGCGGGGGCCCCACCTACAATGAGCAGTTCTTC
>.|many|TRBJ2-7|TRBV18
CASSQGRESYEQYF
TGTGCCAGCTCCCAGGGACGGGAGTCCTACGAGCAGTACTTC
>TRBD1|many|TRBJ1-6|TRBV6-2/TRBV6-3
CASRFGQVNSPLHF
TGTGCCAGCAGATTCGGACAGGTTAATTCACCCCTCCACTTT
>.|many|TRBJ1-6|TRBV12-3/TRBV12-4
CASSFGGLNNSPLHF
TGTGCCAGCAGTTTTGGGGGCCTTAATAATTCACCCCTCCACTTT
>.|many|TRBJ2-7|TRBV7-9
CASSTTDRTTSYEQYF
TGTGCCAGCAGCACCACGGACCGAACGACCTCCTACGAGCAGTACTTC
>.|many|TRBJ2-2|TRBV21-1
CASSSRQMIYTGELFF
TGTGCCAGCAGCAGTCGACAGATGATCTATACCGGGGAGCTGTTTTTT
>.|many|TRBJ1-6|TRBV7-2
CASSKNRANNSPLHF
TGTGCCAGCAGCAAGAACAGGGCAAATAATTCACCCCTCCACTTT
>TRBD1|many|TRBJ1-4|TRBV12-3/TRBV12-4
CASTDRALPTTNEKLFF
TGTGCCAGCACGGACAGGGCCTTACCTACAACTAATGAAAAACTGTTTTTT
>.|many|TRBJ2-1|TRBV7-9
CASTGENNEQFF
TGTGCCAGCACGGGGGAAAACAATGAGCAGTTCTTC